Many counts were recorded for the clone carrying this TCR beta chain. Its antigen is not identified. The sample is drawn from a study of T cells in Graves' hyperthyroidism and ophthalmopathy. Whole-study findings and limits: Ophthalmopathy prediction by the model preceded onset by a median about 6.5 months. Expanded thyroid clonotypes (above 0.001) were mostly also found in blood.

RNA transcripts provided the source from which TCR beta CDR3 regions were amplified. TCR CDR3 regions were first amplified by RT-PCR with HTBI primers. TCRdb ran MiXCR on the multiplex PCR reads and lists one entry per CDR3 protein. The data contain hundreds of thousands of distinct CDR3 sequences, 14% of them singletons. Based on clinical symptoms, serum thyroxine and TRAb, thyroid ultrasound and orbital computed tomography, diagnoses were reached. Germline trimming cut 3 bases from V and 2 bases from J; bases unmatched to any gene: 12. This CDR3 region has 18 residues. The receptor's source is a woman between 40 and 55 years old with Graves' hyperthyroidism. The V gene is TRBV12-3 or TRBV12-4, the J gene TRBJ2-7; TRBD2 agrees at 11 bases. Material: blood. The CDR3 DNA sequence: TGTGCCAGCAGTTTCGGCCCTGGACTAGCGGGCAGAACCTACGAGCAGTACTTC. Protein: CASSFGPGLAGRTYEQYF.